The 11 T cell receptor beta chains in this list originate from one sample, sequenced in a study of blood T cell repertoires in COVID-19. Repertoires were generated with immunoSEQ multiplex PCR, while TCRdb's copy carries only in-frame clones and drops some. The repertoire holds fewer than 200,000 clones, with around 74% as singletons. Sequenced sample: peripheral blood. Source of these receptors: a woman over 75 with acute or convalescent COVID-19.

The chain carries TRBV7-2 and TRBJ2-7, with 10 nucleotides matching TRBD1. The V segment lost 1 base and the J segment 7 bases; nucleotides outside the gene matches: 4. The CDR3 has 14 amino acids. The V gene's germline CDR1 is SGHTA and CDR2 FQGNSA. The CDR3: CASSLGQGAGEQYF. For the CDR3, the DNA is TGTGCCAGCAGCTTAGGACAGGGGGCGGGGGAGCAGTACTTC.

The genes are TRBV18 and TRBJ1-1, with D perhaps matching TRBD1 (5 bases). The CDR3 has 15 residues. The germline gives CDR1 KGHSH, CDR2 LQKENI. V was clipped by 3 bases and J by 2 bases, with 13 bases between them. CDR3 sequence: CASSPEQAANTEAFF. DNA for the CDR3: TGTGCCAGCTCACCGGAACAGGCGGCCAACACTGAAGCTTTCTTT.

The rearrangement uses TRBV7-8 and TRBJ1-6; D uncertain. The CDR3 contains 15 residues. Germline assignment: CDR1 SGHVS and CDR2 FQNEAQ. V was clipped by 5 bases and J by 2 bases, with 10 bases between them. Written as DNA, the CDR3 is TGTGCCAGCAGCCCCCCCGGGACCTATAATTCACCCCTCCACTTT. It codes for CASSPPGTYNSPLHF.

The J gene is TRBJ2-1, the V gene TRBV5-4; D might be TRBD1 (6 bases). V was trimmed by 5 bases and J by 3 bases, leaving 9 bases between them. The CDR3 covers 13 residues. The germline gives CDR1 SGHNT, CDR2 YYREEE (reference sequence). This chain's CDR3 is CASRVDSYNEQFF. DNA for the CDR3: TGTGCCAGCAGGGTGGACAGCTACAATGAGCAGTTCTTC. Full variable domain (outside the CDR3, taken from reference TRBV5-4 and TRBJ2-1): ETGVTQSPTHLIKTRGQQVTLRCSSQSGHNTVSWYQQALGQGPQFIFQYYREEENGRGNFPPRFSGLQFPNYSSELNVNALELDDSALYLCASRVDSYNEQFFGPGTRLTVL.

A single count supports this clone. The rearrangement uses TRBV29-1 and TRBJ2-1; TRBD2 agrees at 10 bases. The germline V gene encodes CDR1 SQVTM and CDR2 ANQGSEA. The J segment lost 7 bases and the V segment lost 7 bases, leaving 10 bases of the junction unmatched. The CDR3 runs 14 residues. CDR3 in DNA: TGCAGCGCCCCGGGGACTAGCGCCTTAAATGAGCAGTTCTTC. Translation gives CSAPGTSALNEQFF.

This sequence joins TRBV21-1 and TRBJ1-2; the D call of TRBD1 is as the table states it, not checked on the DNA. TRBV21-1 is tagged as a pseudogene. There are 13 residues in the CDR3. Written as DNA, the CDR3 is TGTGCCAGCAGCAACGGGACAGGGTATGGCTACACCTTC. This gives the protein CASSNGTGYGYTF.

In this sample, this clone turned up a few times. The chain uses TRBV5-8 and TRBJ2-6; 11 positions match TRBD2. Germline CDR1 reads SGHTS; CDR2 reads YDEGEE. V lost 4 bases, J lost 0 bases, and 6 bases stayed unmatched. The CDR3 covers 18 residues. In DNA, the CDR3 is TGTGCCAGCAGCCGACCCGGGACTAGCGGCTCTGGGGCCAACGTCCTGACTTTC. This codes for CASSRPGTSGSGANVLTF.

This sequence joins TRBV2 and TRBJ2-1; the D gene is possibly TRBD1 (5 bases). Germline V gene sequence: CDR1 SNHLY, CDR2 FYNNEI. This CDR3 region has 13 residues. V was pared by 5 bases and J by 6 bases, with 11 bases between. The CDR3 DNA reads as TGTGCCAGCAGTCCAGGGTTTGGCAATGAGCAGTTCTTC. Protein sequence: CASSPGFGNEQFF.

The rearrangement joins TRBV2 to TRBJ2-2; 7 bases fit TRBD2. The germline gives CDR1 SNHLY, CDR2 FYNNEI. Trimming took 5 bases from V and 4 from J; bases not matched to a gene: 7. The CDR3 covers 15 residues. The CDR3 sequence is CASSSGIQITGELFF. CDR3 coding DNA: TGTGCCAGCAGTAGCGGGATCCAAATCACCGGGGAGCTGTTTTTT.

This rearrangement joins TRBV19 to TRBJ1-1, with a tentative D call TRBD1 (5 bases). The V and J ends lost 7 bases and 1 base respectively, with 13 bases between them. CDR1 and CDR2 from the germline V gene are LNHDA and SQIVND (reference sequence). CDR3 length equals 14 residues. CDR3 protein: CASNSWGENTEAFF. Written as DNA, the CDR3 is TGTGCCAGTAATTCATGGGGGGAGAACACTGAAGCTTTCTTT. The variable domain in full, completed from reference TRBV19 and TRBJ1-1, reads DGGITQSPKYLFRKEGQNVTLSCEQNLNHDAMYWYRQDPGQGLRLIYYSQIVNDFQKGDIAEGYSVSREKKESFPLTVTSAQKNPTAFYLCASNSWGENTEAFFGQGTRLTVV.

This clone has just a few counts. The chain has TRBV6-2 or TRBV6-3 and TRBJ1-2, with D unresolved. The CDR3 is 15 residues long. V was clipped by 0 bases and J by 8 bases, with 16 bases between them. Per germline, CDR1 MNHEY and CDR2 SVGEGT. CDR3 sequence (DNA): TGTGCCAGCAGTTACTCCTTGGTTCGGGGTTTCGGCTACACCTTC. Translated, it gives CASSYSLVRGFGYTF.